These 12 T cell receptor beta chains share one sample of origin, sequenced in a study of shared clonotypes between healthy human individuals (dated by TCRdb to the early 2020s). Library generation was performed with the immunoSEQ multiplex PCR assay. The table was pulled from immuneACCESS by TCRdb, which kept in-frame rearrangements only. Such tables lose some clones; where checked, under half of the loss comes from unresolved V genes, and the rest has no known cause. The sample data list some 600,000 clones, and roughly 95% of these were observed just once. The top ten constitute less than 0.12% of the sample. CD8 naive samples consisted of CD45RO-negative cells that were positively selected for CCR7, yielding a CD45RA+CCR7+ population without TemRA cells. Sequencing used naive CD8+ T cells sorted from blood. The meaning of the sample's cell subset or site label: CD45RA+CCR7+. The source of these receptors is a woman aged 25 to 39 in good health.

The gene calls are TRBV6-5 and TRBJ1-1; D call uncertain. Germline V CDR1 and CDR2: MNHEY, SVGAGI. Trimming shortened V by 6 bases and J by 1 base, and 9 bases separated the two germline ends. This CDR3 region has 13 residues. The CDR3 region is CASSGIENTEAFF. CDR3 bases: TGTGCCAGCAGCGGAATCGAGAACACTGAAGCTTTCTTT.

This chain joins TRBV4-1 and TRBJ1-1, with no clear D. The CDR3 is made up of 16 amino acids. Looked up from germline, CDR1 is MGHRA and CDR2 is YSYEKL. V lost 4 bases and J lost 0, with 15 bases in between. CDR3 in amino acids: CASSRTRRTVNTEAFF. CDR3 bases: TGCGCCAGCAGCCGAACCCGCAGAACTGTGAACACTGAAGCTTTCTTT.

The V and J genes are TRBV27 and TRBJ2-3, with D tentatively TRBD1 or TRBD2 (5 bases each). Germline V gene sequence: CDR1 MNHEY, CDR2 SMNVEV (reference sequence). V was pared by 3 bases and J by 6 bases, with 16 bases between. The CDR3 spans 15 residues. The CDR3 region has the DNA TGTGCCAGCAGTTTGGCCGGGACCATTCTGGATACGCAGTATTTT. Translated, it gives CASSLAGTILDTQYF.

The V call is TRBV13, the J call TRBJ2-1; D remains ambiguous. Germline V gene sequence: CDR1 PRHDT, CDR2 FYEKMQ (reference sequence). CDR3 length: 12 residues. The ends were cut back, 8 bases at V and 9 bases at J, with 14 bases in the middle. The CDR3 loop reads CASGLNGGEQFF. The DNA of the CDR3 is TGTGCCAGCGGTCTGAACGGTGGTGAGCAGTTCTTC.

The V gene is TRBV5-6, the J gene TRBJ2-7; D assignment may be TRBD1 or TRBD2 (5 bases each). Germline V gene data show CDR1 as SGHDT and CDR2 as YYEEEE. V lost 4 bases to trimming and J lost 0 bases, with 14 bases between them. This CDR3 comprises 15 residues. The CDR3 here is CASSAGGYSSYEQYF. The CDR3 region has the DNA TGTGCCAGCAGCGCTGGGGGTTATTCCTCCTACGAGCAGTACTTC.

This clone showed up just a few times. This sample includes further DNA sequences coding for the same CDR3. The chain recombines TRBV28 with TRBJ2-7; the D is unclear. Germline V gene data show CDR1 as MDHEN and CDR2 as SYDVKM. This CDR3 contains 12 residues. Trimming stripped 3 bases from V and 2 bases from J, with 5 bases between. The CDR3 DNA sequence: TGTGCCAGCAGTTTGCGGCCCTACGAGCAGTACTTC. Translated, it gives CASSLRPYEQYF.

The chain is built from TRBV28 and TRBJ1-2; weak D call: TRBD1 (5 bases). This CDR3 is built from 13 residues. Looked up from germline, CDR1 is MDHEN and CDR2 is SYDVKM. V lost 3 bases, J lost 8 bases, and 13 bases lay in between. The DNA of the CDR3 is TGTGCCAGCAGTTTTAGATGGGACGACGGCTACACCTTC. Its protein product is CASSFRWDDGYTF.

The gene calls are TRBV5-5 and TRBJ1-5, with 8 bases lining up with TRBD1. CDR3 size: 18 residues. CDR1 and CDR2 (germline): SGHKS, YYEKEE (reference sequence). Unmatched junction bases numbered 13, after V lost 3 bases and J lost 2 bases. CDR3 coding DNA: TGTGCCAGCAGCTCAACCACCCGGACAGGGAGGGGCAATCAGCCCCAGCATTTT. Protein product: CASSSTTRTGRGNQPQHF.

This clone has just one count. The V call is TRBV19, the J call TRBJ1-2; no definite D call. Trimming cost V 5 bases and J 1 base, with 8 bases left between them. The CDR3 is 13 amino acids. Per germline, CDR1 LNHDA and CDR2 SQIVND (reference sequence). The CDR3 region is CASSQADNYGYTF. The CDR3, as DNA: TGTGCCAGTAGTCAGGCAGATAACTATGGCTACACCTTC.

The chain is built from TRBV9 and TRBJ2-7; 10 bases are a match to TRBD2. The CDR3 loop spans 15 amino acids. Trimming took 0 bases from V and 2 from J; bases not matched to a gene: 2. Germline V gives CDR1 SGDLS, CDR2 YYNGEE. CDR3 residues: CASSVGTSGAYEQYF. The CDR3 DNA reads as TGTGCCAGCAGCGTAGGTACTAGCGGGGCCTACGAGCAGTACTTC.

The V and J genes are TRBV19 and TRBJ1-1; no definite D call. Germline V gives CDR1 LNHDA, CDR2 SQIVND (reference sequence). Trimming stripped 1 base from V and 1 base from J, with 16 bases between. The CDR3 is made up of 17 amino acids. Here the CDR3 reads CASSIVSVKQRNTEAFF. The DNA of the CDR3 is TGTGCCAGTAGTATAGTCTCGGTTAAACAACGGAACACTGAAGCTTTCTTT. Full variable domain (rest looked up from reference TRBV19 and TRBJ1-1): DGGITQSPKYLFRKEGQNVTLSCEQNLNHDAMYWYRQDPGQGLRLIYYSQIVNDFQKGDIAEGYSVSREKKESFPLTVTSAQKNPTAFYLCASSIVSVKQRNTEAFFGQGTRLTVV.

The chain carries TRBV5-4 and TRBJ2-1, with TRBD1 identical over 12 bases. The CDR3 sequence is 15 residues long. The V and J ends lost 4 bases and 8 bases, in that order; junction bases with no gene match: 7. Germline CDR1 SGHNT, CDR2 YYREEE (reference sequence). The CDR3 sequence: CASSGGQGAYDEQFF. The CDR3 bases are TGTGCCAGCAGCGGGGGACAGGGGGCTTACGATGAGCAGTTCTTC.